This record concerns one T cell receptor beta chain sequence. This specimen belongs to a study of cytomegalovirus exposure and HLA in healthy donors. Researchers ran the PCR with 60 Vbeta and 13 Jbeta primers. TCRdb keeps only in-frame clones here, not all; method: immunoSEQ multiplex PCR. The data show roughly 100,000 clones, roughly 15% seen once. This CDR3 spans 16 amino acids. Germline assignment: CDR1 MNHEY and CDR2 SVGAGI. Trimming at V came to 2 bases and at J to 12 bases, leaving 13 bases not matched to a gene. This rearrangement joins TRBV6-5 to TRBJ1-4; 9 bases fit TRBD1. The clonotype originates from a female donor in good health and CMV-seronegative. Sequencing was carried out using PBMCs. CDR3 sequence reads: CASSYTQGAQKGELFF. Here the CDR3 DNA reads TGTGCCAGCAGTTACACACAGGGGGCCCAAAAGGGGGAACTGTTTTTT.